This T cell receptor (beta chain) was found in a study of beta chain features in type 1 diabetes. The authors reverse transcribed all of the isolated RNA, so sequencing captured expressed TCRB transcripts. Naive, central memory and regulatory T cell samples yielded about 4 million reads on average. Sequenced by immunoSEQ multiplex PCR; TCRdb stores in-frame clones only, minus some. The sample holds under 200,000 clones; around 8.4% are singletons and the top ten take approximately 0.56%. General study findings and limits: Possible PCR preference for shorter templates applied equally to patients and controls. Patients with type 1 diabetes showed fewer VDJ junction insertions and more deletions. Shortening of TCRB CDR3s, moderate but significant, appeared in all four CD4+ subsets of Type 1 diabetes patients. Relative to healthy donors, patients appeared to have naive, central memory and Treg TCRB repertoires that were more similar.

This clone was counted only a few times. Its target is unknown. Per germline, CDR1 LGHNA and CDR2 YSLEER. After removal of 3 bases from V and 7 bases from J, the junction contained 5 bases not matched to a gene. There are 15 residues in the CDR3. This clonotype was sampled from a woman between 18 and 30 years old with type 1 diabetes. The chain recombines TRBV4-3 with TRBJ1-4, with TRBD1 identical over 10 bases. Sequencing was performed on central memory CD4+ T cells from blood. The CDR3 protein is CASSQDRGMFEKLFF. The CDR3 coding sequence is TGCGCCAGCAGCCAGGACAGGGGGATGTTTGAAAAACTGTTTTTT.